The sequence of this TCR beta chain was determined in a study of blood T cell repertoires in COVID-19. This CDR3 has 13 residues. Per germline, CDR1 KGHDR and CDR2 SFDVKD. The table lists this clone with a few counts. Generated by immunoSEQ multiplex PCR, the TCRdb table keeps only in-frame clones and is missing some. The sample includes 340,000 or so clones, around 80% of them seen just once. The clonotype comes from a man younger than 40 with active or convalescent COVID-19. V and J are TRBV24-1 and TRBJ2-1; the D gene is possibly TRBD2 (5 bases). The sequenced sample was peripheral blood. The CDR3 protein is CAARGGSYNEQFF. CDR3 nucleotides: TGTGCGGCTCGCGGAGGATCCTACAATGAGCAGTTCTTC.